This record concerns one T cell receptor (beta chain) sequence. The data derive from a study of T cell responses to AZD1222 COVID-19 vaccine. The wider study: Investigators merged groups given second doses at roughly 4 or roughly 12 weeks.

V lost 4 bases, J lost 5 bases, and 7 bases stayed unmatched. The CDR3 totals 14 residues. The germline V gene has CDR1 SQVTM and CDR2 ANQGSEA. Profiled with immunoSEQ multiplex PCR; TCRdb holds only in-frame clones, not every one. This sample has approximately 140,000 clones, with approximately 90% found just once. The sample consisted of peripheral blood, taken on day 0 of AZD1222 vaccination. The chain recombines TRBV29-1 with TRBJ1-4; 7 positions agree with TRBD1. This clonotype originated in an adult in good health. This CDR3 reads CSVGEGAGNEKLFF. CDR3 nucleotides: TGCAGCGTTGGGGAGGGGGCTGGGAATGAAAAACTGTTTTTT. Looking up the rest from reference TRBV29-1 and TRBJ1-4 gives the full variable domain: SAVISQKPSRDICQRGTSLTIQCQVDSQVTMMFWYRQQPGQSLTLIATANQGSEATYESGFVIDKFPISRPNLTFSTLTVSNMSPEDSSIYLCSVGEGAGNEKLFFGSGTQLSVL.